The source of this TCR beta chain is a study of identical twins. TCRdb fed the 5' RACE reads into MiXCR, producing one record per CDR3 protein. The sample lists roughly 350,000 distinct CDR3 sequences; approximately 13% were seen once. This CDR3 is built from 14 residues. The ends were cut back, 5 bases at V and 0 bases at J, with 11 bases in the middle. The germline V gene has CDR1 LGHNT and CDR2 FRNRAP. These data were also reused for a study on yellow fever vaccine responses in identical twins.

V gene TRBV12-5 combines with J gene TRBJ2-7, with D perhaps matching TRBD2 (6 bases). Sequenced sample: CD8+ T cells sorted from blood. This TCR was sampled from a woman aged 18-29 years in good health. CDR3 protein: CASGAEGPSYEQYF. CDR3 DNA: TGTGCTAGTGGTGCGGAGGGACCCTCCTACGAGCAGTACTTC.